Below, 31 T cell receptor beta chains from the same sample are listed, as sequenced in a study of molecular identifiers for immune sequencing clone quantification. TCRdb passed the PCR reads through MiXCR, listing each CDR3 protein once. The sample consists of just under 65,000 distinct CDR3 sequences, around 17% of them appearing once. The sample consisted of naive CD8+ T cells from blood, with Jurkat cell RNA spiked in. The subset was: FACS-sorted CD8+CD4-CCR7+CD45RA+ naive T cells. Every receptor here comes from a human donor in good health. Some libraries in this study had Jurkat cell RNA spiked in.

This clonotype has a count of ten or more. V and J are TRBV9 and TRBJ1-1; D gene uncertain. V was shortened by 3 bases and J by 7 bases, with 13 bases between the two germline ends. The CDR3 sequence is 13 residues long. Germline loops: CDR1 SGDLS, CDR2 YYNGEE. This chain's CDR3 is CASSALPGSEAFF. The CDR3 DNA reads as TGTGCCAGCAGCGCCCTTCCCGGGAGTGAAGCTTTCTTT. Full variable domain (missing parts from reference TRBV9 and TRBJ1-1): DSGVTQTPKHLITATGQRVTLRCSPRSGDLSVYWYQQSLDQGLQFLIQYYNGEERAKGNILERFSAQQFPDLHSELNLSSLELGDSALYFCASSALPGSEAFFGQGTRLTVV.

The chain is built from TRBV3-1 and TRBJ2-3; 14 positions match TRBD2. Losses at the gene ends were 4 bases for V and 4 bases for J; bases not matched to a gene: 7. CDR3 length equals 17 residues. Per germline, CDR1 LGHDT and CDR2 YNNKEL (reference sequence). The CDR3 loop is CASSPLGGLAGADTQYF. The CDR3, as DNA: TGTGCCAGCAGCCCTCTAGGGGGACTAGCGGGAGCAGATACGCAGTATTTT.

At least ten counts were recorded for this clonotype. This chain connects TRBV4-1 to TRBJ2-3; 7 nucleotides align to TRBD2. This CDR3 is built from 16 residues. Germline-derived CDR1 and CDR2 are MGHRA and YSYEKL. V dropped 6 bases and J dropped 5; count of bases not matched to a gene: 14. The CDR3 DNA sequence: TGCGCCAGCAGTTCAACTCTTGCGGGAGAGGGAGATACGCAGTATTTT. Translated: CASSSTLAGEGDTQYF.

This clonotype was counted ten times or more. This sequence joins TRBV4-1 and TRBJ2-5; 12 nucleotides match TRBD2. V lost 4 bases, J lost 5 bases, and 8 bases stayed unmatched. Germline CDR1 MGHRA, CDR2 YSYEKL. The CDR3 consists of 16 residues. CDR3 bases: TGCGCCAGCAGCCCGGGAGGGACTAGCGGGTTCGAGACCCAGTACTTC. Translated: CASSPGGTSGFETQYF.

This clonotype was counted many times. The chain combines TRBV27 with TRBJ2-3, with D maybe TRBD1 (5 bases). The CDR3 extends over 14 amino acids. V gave up 5 bases and J gave up 4 bases, with 13 bases separating them. Germline V gene lookup returns CDR1 MNHEY and CDR2 SMNVEV (reference sequence). The CDR3 is CASSLLPGSDTQYF. The DNA for the CDR3 is TGTGCCAGCAGTCTACTCCCAGGGTCAGATACGCAGTATTTT.

This clonotype was counted ten times or more. The genes are TRBV7-2 and TRBJ2-7, with 7 bases lining up with TRBD2. CDR3 length: 14 amino acids. Looked up from germline, CDR1 is SGHTA and CDR2 is FQGNSA. The trim removed 5 bases at V and 2 bases at J, leaving 6 bases unmatched. The CDR3 is CASSPSGVTYEQYF. DNA of the CDR3: TGTGCCAGCAGCCCCAGCGGGGTAACCTACGAGCAGTACTTC. Full variable domain (outside the CDR3, taken from reference TRBV7-2 and TRBJ2-7): GAGVSQSPSNKVTEKGKDVELRCDPISGHTALYWYRQSLGQGLEFLIYFQGNSAPDKSGLPSDRFSAERTGGSVSTLTIQRTQQEDSAVYLCASSPSGVTYEQYFGPGTRLTVT.

This clonotype occurred many times. V and J are TRBV7-9 and TRBJ2-7, with D maybe TRBD1 (5 bases). Between the trimmed V and J ends, which lost 0 bases and 7 bases, there was a span of 10 bases. Germline loops: CDR1 SEHNR, CDR2 FQNEAQ (reference sequence). The CDR3 runs to 13 residues. DNA of the CDR3: TGTGCCAGCAGCTTAGCGGGGCGCGGTGAGCAGTACTTC. Translating gives CASSLAGRGEQYF.

The genes are TRBV3-1 and TRBJ2-7, with D perhaps matching TRBD1 (6 bases). The germline V gene encodes CDR1 LGHDT and CDR2 YNNKEL (reference sequence). The CDR3 sequence is 14 residues long. V lost 1 base and J lost 8, with 15 bases in between. The CDR3 is CASSQGRGPPQQYF. The CDR3 coding sequence is TGTGCCAGCAGCCAAGGCAGGGGCCCCCCGCAGCAGTACTTC.

This clonotype was seen ten or more times. The J gene is TRBJ2-7, the V gene TRBV24-1; D may be TRBD1 (5 bases). V was clipped by 3 bases and J by 2 bases, with 10 bases between them. The germline V gene encodes CDR1 KGHDR and CDR2 SFDVKD. The CDR3 covers 14 residues. This CDR3 is CATSDPDSPYEQYF. In nucleotides, the CDR3 is TGTGCCACCAGTGATCCTGACAGCCCCTACGAGCAGTACTTC.

This clonotype came up a few times. A single base separates this from a much larger clone, so it may be a read error. V usage is TRBV7-9 and J usage is TRBJ2-2; possibly TRBD2 for D (5 bases). This CDR3 comprises 16 residues. Germline V gene lookup returns CDR1 SEHNR and CDR2 FQNEAQ (reference sequence). The chain's CDR3 is CAGSLTSVFITGELFF. The DNA for the CDR3 is TGTGCCGGCAGCCTCACTAGTGTTTTTATCACCGGGGAGCTGTTTTTT.

This clonotype came up a few times. V gene TRBV19 combines with J gene TRBJ1-5, with 7 bases matching TRBD1. Germline loops: CDR1 LNHDA, CDR2 SQIVND (reference sequence). After removal of 4 bases from V and 5 bases from J, the junction contained 8 bases not matched to a gene. CDR3 length: 15 amino acids. CDR3 coding DNA: TGTGCCAGTAGTACGTACAGGGGTCCTTATCAGCCCCAGCATTTT. Translating it yields CASSTYRGPYQPQHF.

This clonotype was observed at least ten times. CDR3 region: CASSLGDYNEQFF. The CDR3 DNA reads TGTGCCAGCAGCTTAGGGGACTACAATGAGCAGTTCTTC. V usage is TRBV11-2 and J usage is TRBJ2-1; D remains ambiguous. The V end lost 1 base, the J end lost 3 bases, and 4 bases lay between the germline ends. CDR1 and CDR2 from the germline V gene are SGHAT and FQNNGV. The CDR3 spans 13 residues.

Worth noting for this clonotype: The conserved phenylalanine or tryptophan normally closing the CDR3 is absent here, so this likely arose from a read error. The chain combines TRBV12-3 or TRBV12-4 with TRBJ2-7, with unresolved D. The CDR3 loop spans 12 amino acids. The chain's CDR3 is CAGSLPGYEQYS. The CDR3 coding sequence is TGTGCCGGCAGTTTGCCTGGCTACGAGCAGTACTCC.

This clonotype was found many times. CDR3 loop: CAWAEGLAQNEQFF. Written as DNA, the CDR3 is TGTGCCTGGGCCGAGGGACTAGCGCAAAATGAGCAGTTCTTC. The chain carries TRBV30 and TRBJ2-1, with 10 bases fitting TRBD2. This CDR3 has 14 residues. Germline V lookup: CDR1 GTSNPN, CDR2 SVGIG (reference sequence). V shed 5 bases and J 7 bases; nucleotides not matched to a gene: 8. Full variable domain (rest looked up from reference TRBV30 and TRBJ2-1): SQTIHQWPATLVQPVGSPLSLECTVEGTSNPNLYWYRQAAGRGLQLLFYSVGIGQISSEVPQNLSASRPQDRQFILSSKKLLLSDSGFYLCAWAEGLAQNEQFFGPGTRLTVL.

There are many counts of this clonotype. The chain carries TRBV4-3 and TRBJ2-1; TRBD2 agrees at 9 bases. The CDR3 covers 18 residues. J was trimmed by 7 bases and V by 1 base; bases with no gene match: 14. CDR1 is LGHNA and CDR2 is YSLEER in the germline V gene. The CDR3 is CASSQVVAWREGGNEQFF. The CDR3 DNA is TGCGCCAGCAGCCAAGTCGTGGCATGGCGGGAGGGAGGAAATGAGCAGTTCTTC.

This clonotype was seen repeatedly, ten times or more. V is TRBV4-1 and J is TRBJ2-1; the D gene is possibly TRBD1 (6 bases). CDR3 size: 15 residues. Looked up from germline, CDR1 is MGHRA and CDR2 is YSYEKL. Between the trimmed V and J ends, which lost 0 bases and 1 base, there was a span of 7 bases. The DNA for the CDR3 is TGCGCCAGCAGCCAAGACCAGGGGTCCTACAATGAGCAGTTCTTC. As protein: CASSQDQGSYNEQFF.

Note on this clonotype: Being one base from a much bigger clone, this may be a read error. The gene calls are TRBV12-3 or TRBV12-4 and TRBJ1-1; no definite D call. CDR3 size: 14 residues. The V end lost 3 bases, the J end lost 7 bases, and 15 bases lay between the germline ends. The CDR3 region has the DNA TGTGCCAGCAGTTTCTCAGACTCTCGGGGTGAAGCTTTCTTT. Protein: CASSFSDSRGEAFF.

This clonotype showed up many times. J is TRBJ2-1 and V is TRBV7-3; TRBD2 is a possible D gene (5 bases). The CDR3 spans 15 residues. V was clipped by 3 bases and J by 4 bases, with 13 bases between them. Germline CDR1 is SGHTA and CDR2 is FQGTGA. CDR3 sequence (DNA): TGTGCCAGCAGCTTTAGCGCCCCCCAATACAATGAGCAGTTCTTC. Protein: CASSFSAPQYNEQFF.

On this clonotype itself: A junction end diverges from the germline sequence, so it may reflect a read error. The V and J genes are TRBV7-3 and TRBJ2-3, with 8 bases aligning to TRBD1. The CDR3 extends over 15 amino acids. Germline CDR1 SGHTA, CDR2 FQGTGA. The CDR3 nucleotides are TGCGCCAGCAGCTCGACAGGGGCTTTCACAGATACGCAGTATTTT. This translates into CASSSTGAFTDTQYF.

As to this clonotype: Being one base from a much bigger clone, this may be a read error. The rearrangement links TRBV4-1 to TRBJ1-1; no reliable D call. CDR1 and CDR2 from the germline V gene are MGHRA and YSYEKL. The CDR3 is 15 amino acids. The CDR3 DNA follows: TGCGCCAGCAACCAAGAGTTGACACTGAACACTGAAGCTTTCTTT. Encoded protein: CASNQELTLNTEAFF.

In this sample, this clonotype turned up many times. The chain is built from TRBV6-2 or TRBV6-3 and TRBJ1-1, with a tentative D call TRBD1 (5 bases). The CDR3 is 13 residues long. The V and J ends lost 1 base and 11 bases respectively, with 14 bases between them. The germline CDR1 and CDR2 sequences are MNHEY and SVGEGT. CDR3 protein: CASSYWGLEEAFF. The CDR3 DNA is TGTGCCAGCAGTTACTGGGGGTTGGAGGAGGCTTTCTTT.

This clonotype showed up just a few times. The V and J genes are TRBV27 and TRBJ2-7, with 10 bases matching TRBD1. In germline, CDR1 is MNHEY, CDR2 SMNVEV (reference sequence). The CDR3 consists of 15 residues. V lost 5 bases to trimming and J lost 3 bases; unmatched junction nucleotides: 7. The chain's CDR3 is CASSMTGTGVYEQYF. CDR3 nucleotide sequence: TGTGCCAGCAGTATGACCGGGACAGGGGTCTACGAGCAGTACTTC.

At least ten counts were recorded for this clonotype. The chain employs TRBV7-2 and TRBJ2-7; TRBD1 is a possible D gene (5 bases). This CDR3 is 14 amino acids long. CDR1 is SGHTA and CDR2 is FQGNSA in the germline V gene. V was cut by 5 bases and J by 6 bases, with 17 bases left in between. CDR3 in DNA: TGTGCCAGCAGCCCCCTCCCAGGGCCACTCGAGCAGTACTTC. It yields the protein CASSPLPGPLEQYF.

For this clonotype: An end of the junction does not agree with germline; a read error may underlie this. The chain recombines TRBV27 with TRBJ2-5, with D unclear. The CDR3 runs to 14 residues. In germline, CDR1 is MNHEY, CDR2 SMNVEV (reference sequence). This chain's CDR3 is CASSPRRIQETQYF. CDR3 DNA sequence: TGCGCCAGCAGTCCCCGACGAATCCAAGAGACCCAGTACTTC.

This clonotype has only a few counts. The gene calls are TRBV12-3 or TRBV12-4 and TRBJ2-7, with TRBD2 matching over 9 bases. V shed 3 bases, J shed 4 bases, and the junction held 7 bases outside the gene matches. The CDR3 is 15 residues long. CDR3 bases: TGTGCCAGCAGTTTCATAGCGGGAGAGGGGTACGAGCAGTACTTC. It codes for CASSFIAGEGYEQYF.

The J gene is TRBJ2-7, the V gene TRBV11-3, with D possibly TRBD1 on 6 matching bases. In germline, CDR1 is SGHNT, CDR2 YENEEA. The V end lost 5 bases, the J end lost 2 bases, and 19 bases lay between the germline ends. The CDR3 has 16 amino acids. The CDR3 region is CASSRAGTYRPYEQYF. For the CDR3, the DNA is TGTGCCAGCAGCCGAGCCGGGACATATCGTCCCTACGAGCAGTACTTC.

This clonotype occurred many times. The chain has TRBV4-3 and TRBJ2-7; 9 nucleotides align to TRBD2. V was clipped by 0 bases and J by 6 bases; unmatched bases: 3. The germline CDR1 and CDR2 sequences are LGHNA and YSLEER. The CDR3 is made up of 14 amino acids. This CDR3 is CASSQDSGRSEQYF. As DNA, the CDR3 is TGCGCCAGCAGCCAAGACAGCGGGAGGTCCGAGCAGTACTTC.

This clonotype has ten or more counts. V and J are TRBV20-1 and TRBJ1-2; 7 bases map to TRBD1. The V segment lost 5 bases and the J segment 4 bases; nucleotides outside the gene matches: 4. Germline V gives CDR1 DFQATT, CDR2 SNEGSKA (reference sequence). The CDR3 length is 12 residues. The CDR3 protein is CSAPTGSYGYTF. CDR3 nucleotide sequence: TGCAGTGCTCCGACAGGGAGCTATGGCTACACCTTC.

This clonotype was seen repeatedly, ten times or more. The chain carries TRBV4-1 and TRBJ2-5; the match to TRBD2 covers 14 bases. Unmatched junction bases numbered 5, after V lost 4 bases and J lost 4 bases. Germline assignment: CDR1 MGHRA and CDR2 YSYEKL. The CDR3 is 16 amino acids. The CDR3 loop reads CASSRLGLAGVETQYF. The CDR3 coding sequence is TGCGCCAGCAGCCGACTGGGACTAGCGGGAGTAGAGACCCAGTACTTC.

A remark on this clonotype: The junction departs from germline at one end; a sequencing error may be responsible. As DNA, the CDR3 is TGTGCCAGCAGCCCCCCAGCTGGAGACACCATATACTTT. Translation: CASSPPAGDTIYF. The chain uses TRBV7-9 and TRBJ1-3, with D uncertain. This CDR3 is 13 amino acids long. Germline V gives CDR1 SEHNR, CDR2 FQNEAQ (reference sequence).

This clonotype has more than one count but fewer than ten. V and J are TRBV11-2 and TRBJ2-7, with D possibly being TRBD1 or TRBD2 (5 bases each). Deletions cut 5 bases from V and 2 bases from J, with 16 bases between. The germline V gene encodes CDR1 SGHAT and CDR2 FQNNGV. The CDR3 contains 15 residues. The CDR3 loop reads CASSPTGTRAYEQYF. DNA of the CDR3: TGTGCCAGCAGCCCAACCGGGACGCGAGCCTACGAGCAGTACTTC.